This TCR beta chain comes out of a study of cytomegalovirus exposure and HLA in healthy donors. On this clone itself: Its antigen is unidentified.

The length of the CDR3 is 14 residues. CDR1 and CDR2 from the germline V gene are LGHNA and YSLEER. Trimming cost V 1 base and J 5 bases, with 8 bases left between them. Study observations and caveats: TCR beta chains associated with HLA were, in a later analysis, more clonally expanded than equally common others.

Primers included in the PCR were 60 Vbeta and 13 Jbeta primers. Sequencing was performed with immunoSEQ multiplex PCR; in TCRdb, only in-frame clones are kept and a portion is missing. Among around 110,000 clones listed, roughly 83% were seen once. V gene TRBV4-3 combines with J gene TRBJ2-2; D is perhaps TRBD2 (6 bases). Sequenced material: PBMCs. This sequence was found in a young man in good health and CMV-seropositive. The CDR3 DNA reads TGCGCCAGCAGCCAAGGTAGCGGAACCGGGGAGCTGTTTTTT. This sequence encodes CASSQGSGTGELFF.